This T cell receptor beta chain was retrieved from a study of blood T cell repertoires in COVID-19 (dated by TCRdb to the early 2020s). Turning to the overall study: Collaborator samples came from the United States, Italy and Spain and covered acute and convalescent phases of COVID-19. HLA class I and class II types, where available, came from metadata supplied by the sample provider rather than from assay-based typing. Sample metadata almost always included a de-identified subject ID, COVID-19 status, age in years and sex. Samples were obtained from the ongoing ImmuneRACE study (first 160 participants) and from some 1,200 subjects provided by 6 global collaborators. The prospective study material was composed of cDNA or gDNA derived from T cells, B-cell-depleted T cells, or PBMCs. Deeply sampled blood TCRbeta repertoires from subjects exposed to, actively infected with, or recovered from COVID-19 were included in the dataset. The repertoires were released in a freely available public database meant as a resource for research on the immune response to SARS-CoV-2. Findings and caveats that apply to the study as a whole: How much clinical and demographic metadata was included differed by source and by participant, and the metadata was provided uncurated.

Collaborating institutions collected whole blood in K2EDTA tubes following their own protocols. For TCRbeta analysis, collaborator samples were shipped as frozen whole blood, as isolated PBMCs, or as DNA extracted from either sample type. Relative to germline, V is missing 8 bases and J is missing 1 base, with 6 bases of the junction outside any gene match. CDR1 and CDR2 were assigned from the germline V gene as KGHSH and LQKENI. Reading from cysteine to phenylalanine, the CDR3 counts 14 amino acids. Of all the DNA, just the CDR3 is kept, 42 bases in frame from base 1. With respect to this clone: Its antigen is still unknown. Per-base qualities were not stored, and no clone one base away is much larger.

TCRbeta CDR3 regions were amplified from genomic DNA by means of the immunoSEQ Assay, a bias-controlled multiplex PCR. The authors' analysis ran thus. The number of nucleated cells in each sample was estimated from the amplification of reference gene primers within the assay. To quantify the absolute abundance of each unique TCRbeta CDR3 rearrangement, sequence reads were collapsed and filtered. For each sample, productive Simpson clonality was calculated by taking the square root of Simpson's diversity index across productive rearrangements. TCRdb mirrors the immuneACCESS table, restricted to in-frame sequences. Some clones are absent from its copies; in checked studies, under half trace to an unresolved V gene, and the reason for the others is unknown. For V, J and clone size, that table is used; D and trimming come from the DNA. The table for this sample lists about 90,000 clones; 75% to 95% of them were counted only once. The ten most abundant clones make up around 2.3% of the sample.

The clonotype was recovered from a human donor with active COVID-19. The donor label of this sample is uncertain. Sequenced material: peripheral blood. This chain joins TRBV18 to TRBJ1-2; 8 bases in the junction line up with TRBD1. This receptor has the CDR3 CASHPGQVNYGYTF. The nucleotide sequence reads TGTGCCAGCCATCCGGGACAGGTTAACTATGGCTACACCTTC.